Presented here are 10 T cell receptor beta chains from one specimen sequenced in a study of regulatory T cells in long-lasting Graves disease. The sample's time point: newly diagnosed GD, antithyroid drugs for less than 3 months. RNA extracted from PBMCs served as the sequencing template. According to the study, TCR beta libraries were built with iRepertoire HTBI primers and CDR3-region Arm-PCR. TCRdb reprocessed the multiplex PCR reads with MiXCR, giving one entry per CDR3 protein. The table records a few hundred thousand distinct CDR3 sequences, approximately 16% of them present only once. The specimen was peripheral blood mononuclear cells (PBMCs), collected at new diagnosis, from a patient treated with antithyroid drugs. The receptors here all came from a female donor with Graves disease.

This clonotype has ten or more counts. The rearrangement links TRBV27 to TRBJ2-3, with unresolved D. V lost 2 bases and J 0 bases, leaving 6 bases between the germline ends. This CDR3 is 14 amino acids long. CDR1 and CDR2 (germline): MNHEY, SMNVEV (reference sequence). The CDR3: CASSLMGSTDTQYF. In DNA, the CDR3 is TGTGCCAGCAGTTTAATGGGGAGCACAGATACGCAGTATTTT.

In this sample, this clonotype turned up a few times. The chain links TRBV9 to TRBJ1-6, with D perhaps TRBD1 (6 bases). The CDR3 has 12 amino acids. Germline CDR1 and CDR2: SGDLS and YYNGEE. V lost 7 bases and J 6 bases, leaving 8 bases between the germline ends. CDR3 coding DNA: TGTGCCAGCGGGACATCTAATTCACCCCTCCACTTT. Translating gives CASGTSNSPLHF.

This clonotype was seen many times. The chain carries TRBV20-1 and TRBJ2-1, with D possibly TRBD1 on 6 matching bases. The germline gives CDR1 DFQATT, CDR2 SNEGSKA (reference sequence). This CDR3 comprises 14 residues. Trimming pared 6 bases from V and 3 bases from J, leaving 15 bases between. The CDR3 coding sequence is TGCAGTGCACCTCCGGGACAATACTACAATGAGCAGTTCTTC. Translating gives CSAPPGQYYNEQFF.

About this clonotype itself: A single base separates this from a much larger clone, so it may be a read error. Since no conserved phenylalanine or tryptophan closes the CDR3, a read error is the likely cause. The chain combines TRBV12-3 or TRBV12-4 with TRBJ1-1, with unresolved D. CDR3 size: 17 residues. The CDR3 spells CAGSSDLGNSMNTEAFC. CDR3 sequence (DNA): TGTGCCGGCAGCTCCGACCTGGGCAATTCTATGAACACTGAAGCTTTCTGT.

This clonotype was picked up a small number of times. The chain links TRBV4-2 to TRBJ1-1; D is perhaps TRBD1 (5 bases). This CDR3 contains 16 residues. The germline V gene has CDR1 LGHNA and CDR2 YNFKEQ. Trimming stripped 0 bases from V and 4 bases from J, with 15 bases between. DNA for the CDR3: TGTGCCAGCAGCCAAGATGCCCAGGGAGGCGGCACTGAAGCTTTCTTT. Its translation is CASSQDAQGGGTEAFF.

This clonotype occurred many times. The rearrangement joins TRBV5-6 to TRBJ1-2; D is possibly TRBD1 (5 bases). With 3 bases removed from V and 8 bases from J, the gap between germline ends came to 14 bases. CDR1 and CDR2 from the germline V gene are SGHDT and YYEEEE. The CDR3 has 13 amino acids. The DNA for the CDR3 is TGTGCCAGCAGCTCCCCGGCGGGGGGAGGCTACACCTTC. Its translation is CASSSPAGGGYTF.

V is TRBV24-1 and J is TRBJ2-3; D is ambiguous. V lost 4 bases to trimming and J lost 6 bases, with 10 bases between them. The CDR3 has 13 residues. Per the germline V gene, CDR1 is KGHDR and CDR2 is SFDVKD. CDR3 in DNA: TGTGCCACCAGTGAGTCCTATTGGGATACGCAGTATTTT. It codes for CATSESYWDTQYF.

Comments on this clonotype: This likely traces to a read error, being one base from a far larger clone. This chain joins TRBV6-2 or TRBV6-3 and TRBJ2-3; D is possibly TRBD1 or TRBD2 (5 bases each). V lost 5 bases to trimming and J lost 4 bases, with 19 bases between them. CDR3 length equals 16 residues. Germline V gives CDR1 MNHEY, CDR2 SVGEGT. DNA of the CDR3: TGTGCCAGCAGTGAGTCGGGACCGTCTACCTCAGATACGCAGTATTTT. Amino acids: CASSESGPSTSDTQYF.

This clonotype has ten or more counts. The rearrangement joins TRBV24-1 to TRBJ2-3; TRBD2 matches at 9 bases. The CDR3 spans 16 residues. V gave up 3 bases and J gave up 0 bases; unmatched junction bases: 3. CDR1 KGHDR and CDR2 SFDVKD come from the germline V gene. The CDR3 DNA reads TGTGCCACCAGTGATCGACTAGCGGACAGCACAGATACGCAGTATTTT. The encoded protein is CATSDRLADSTDTQYF.

This clonotype has ten or more counts. The genes are TRBV19 and TRBJ2-1; D may correspond to TRBD1 or TRBD2 (5 bases each). Germline CDR1 reads LNHDA; CDR2 reads SQIVND (reference sequence). Trimming removed 6 bases from V and 7 bases from J, with 22 bases in between. This CDR3 is 16 amino acids long. In nucleotides, the CDR3 is TGTGCCAGTAGCCAGCCTCCGGGGTCAGGGTGGAATGAGCAGTTCTTC. Translation gives CASSQPPGSGWNEQFF.